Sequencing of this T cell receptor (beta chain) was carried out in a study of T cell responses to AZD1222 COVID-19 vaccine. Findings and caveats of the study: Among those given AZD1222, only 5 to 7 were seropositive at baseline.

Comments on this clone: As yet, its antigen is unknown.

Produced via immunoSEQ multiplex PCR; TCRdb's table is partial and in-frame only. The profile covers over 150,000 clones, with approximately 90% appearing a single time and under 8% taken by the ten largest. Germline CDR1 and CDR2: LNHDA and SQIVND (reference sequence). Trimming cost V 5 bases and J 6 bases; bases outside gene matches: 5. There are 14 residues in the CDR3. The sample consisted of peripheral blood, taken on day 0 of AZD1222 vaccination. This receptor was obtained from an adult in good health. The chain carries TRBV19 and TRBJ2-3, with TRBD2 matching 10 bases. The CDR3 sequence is CASSVTSGSDTQYF. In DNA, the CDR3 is TGTGCCAGTAGTGTGACTAGCGGGTCCGATACGCAGTATTTT.